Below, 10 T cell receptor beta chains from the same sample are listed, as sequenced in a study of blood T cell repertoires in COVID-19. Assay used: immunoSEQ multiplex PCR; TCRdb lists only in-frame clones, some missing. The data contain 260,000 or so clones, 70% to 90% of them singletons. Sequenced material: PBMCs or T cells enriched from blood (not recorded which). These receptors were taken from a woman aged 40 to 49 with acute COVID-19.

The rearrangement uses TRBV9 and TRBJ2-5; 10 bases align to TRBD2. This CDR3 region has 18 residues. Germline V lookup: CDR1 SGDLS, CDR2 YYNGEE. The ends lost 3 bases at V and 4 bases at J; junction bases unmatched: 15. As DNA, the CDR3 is TGTGCCAGCAGCGCCGGCCTAGGCCTAGCGGGAGTTGGAGAGACCCAGTACTTC. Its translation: CASSAGLGLAGVGETQYF.

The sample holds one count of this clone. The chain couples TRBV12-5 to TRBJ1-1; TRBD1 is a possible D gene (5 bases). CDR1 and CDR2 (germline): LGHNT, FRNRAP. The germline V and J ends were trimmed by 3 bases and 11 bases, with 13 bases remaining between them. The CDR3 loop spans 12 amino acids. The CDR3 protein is CASGLETGAAFF. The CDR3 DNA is TGTGCTAGTGGTTTAGAAACAGGAGCGGCTTTCTTT.

The CDR3 loop is CATSEVTSVFTDTQYF. The DNA for the CDR3 is TGTGCCACCAGCGAAGTGACTAGTGTGTTCACAGATACGCAGTATTTT. The chain is built from TRBV15 and TRBJ2-3, with a tentative D call TRBD2 (6 bases). V was pared by 5 bases and J by 2 bases, with 17 bases between. CDR1 is LNHNV, CDR2 YYDKDF, per germline (reference sequence). This CDR3 contains 16 residues. Complete variable domain (other parts from reference TRBV15 and TRBJ2-3): DAMVIQNPRYQVTQFGKPVTLSCSQTLNHNVMYWYQQKSSQAPKLLFHYYDKDFNNEADTPDNFQSRRPNTSFCFLDIRSPGLGDTAMYLCATSEVTSVFTDTQYFGPGTRLTVL.

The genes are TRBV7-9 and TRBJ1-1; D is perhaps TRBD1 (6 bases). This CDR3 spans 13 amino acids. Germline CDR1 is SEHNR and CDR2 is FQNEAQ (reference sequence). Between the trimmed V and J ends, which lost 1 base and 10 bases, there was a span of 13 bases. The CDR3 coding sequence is TGTGCCAGCAGCTTAGTACAGGGATTTGCAGCTTTCTTT. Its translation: CASSLVQGFAAFF.

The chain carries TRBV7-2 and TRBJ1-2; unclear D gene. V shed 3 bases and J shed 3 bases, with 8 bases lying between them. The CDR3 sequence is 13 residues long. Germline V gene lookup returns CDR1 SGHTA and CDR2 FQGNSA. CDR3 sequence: CASSFSPDYGYTF. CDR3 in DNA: TGTGCCAGCAGCTTCTCCCCAGACTATGGCTACACCTTC.

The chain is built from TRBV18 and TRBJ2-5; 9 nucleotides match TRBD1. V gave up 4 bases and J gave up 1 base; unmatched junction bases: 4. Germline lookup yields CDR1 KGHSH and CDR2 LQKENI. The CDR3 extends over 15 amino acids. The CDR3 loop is CASSQRQGVQETQYF. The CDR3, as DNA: TGTGCCAGCTCACAGAGACAGGGGGTCCAAGAGACCCAGTACTTC.

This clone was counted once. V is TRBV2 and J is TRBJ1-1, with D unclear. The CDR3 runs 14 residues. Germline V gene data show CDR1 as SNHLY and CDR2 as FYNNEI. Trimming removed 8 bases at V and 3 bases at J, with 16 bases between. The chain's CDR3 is CASPIRSVDTEAFF. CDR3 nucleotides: TGTGCCAGCCCAATCCGTTCAGTGGACACTGAAGCTTTCTTT.

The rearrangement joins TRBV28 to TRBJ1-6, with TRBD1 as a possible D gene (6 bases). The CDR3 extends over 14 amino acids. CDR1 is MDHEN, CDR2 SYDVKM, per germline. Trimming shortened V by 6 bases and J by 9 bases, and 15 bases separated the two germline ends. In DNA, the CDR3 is TGTGCCAGCAGGAGCGACAGGTCTGTTTCACCCCTCCACTTT. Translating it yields CASRSDRSVSPLHF.

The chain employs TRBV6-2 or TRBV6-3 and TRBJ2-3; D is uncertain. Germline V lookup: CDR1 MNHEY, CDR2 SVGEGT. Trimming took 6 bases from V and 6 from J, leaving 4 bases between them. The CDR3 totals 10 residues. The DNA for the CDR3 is TGTGCCAGCAGCTCGGATACGCAGTATTTT. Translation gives CASSSDTQYF.

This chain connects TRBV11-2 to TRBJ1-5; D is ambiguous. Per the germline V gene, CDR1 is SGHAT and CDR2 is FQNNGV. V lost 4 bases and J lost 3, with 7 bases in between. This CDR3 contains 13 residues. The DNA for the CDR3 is TGTGCCAGCAGCTCCACTTTCAATCAGCCCCAGCATTTT. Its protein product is CASSSTFNQPQHF.